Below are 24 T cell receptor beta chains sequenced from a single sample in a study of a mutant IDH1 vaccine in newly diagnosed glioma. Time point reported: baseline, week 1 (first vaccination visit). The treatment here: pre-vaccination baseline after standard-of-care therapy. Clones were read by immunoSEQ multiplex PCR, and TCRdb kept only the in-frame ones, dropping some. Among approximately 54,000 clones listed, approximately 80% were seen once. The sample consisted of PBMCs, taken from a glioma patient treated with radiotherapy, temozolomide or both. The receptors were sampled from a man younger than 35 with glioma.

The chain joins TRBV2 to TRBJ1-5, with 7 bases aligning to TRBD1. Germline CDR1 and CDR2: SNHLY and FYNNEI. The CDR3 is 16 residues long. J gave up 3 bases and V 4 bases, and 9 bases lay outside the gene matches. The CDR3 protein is CASSVRGPGFNQPQHF. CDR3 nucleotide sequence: TGTGCCAGCAGTGTGAGGGGGCCCGGTTTCAATCAGCCCCAGCATTTT.

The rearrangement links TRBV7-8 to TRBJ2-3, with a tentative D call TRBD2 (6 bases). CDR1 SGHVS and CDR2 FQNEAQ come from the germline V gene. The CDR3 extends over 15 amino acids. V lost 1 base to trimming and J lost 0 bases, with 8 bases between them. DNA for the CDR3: TGTGCCAGCAGCTTAGTCGGGGGTAGCACAGATACGCAGTATTTT. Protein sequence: CASSLVGGSTDTQYF.

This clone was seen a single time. CDR3 bases: TGTGCCTGGAGGGGACCCCAAAGCGGGAGCGTCGGGGATGAGCAGTTCTTC. It specifies CAWRGPQSGSVGDEQFF. The V and J genes are TRBV30 and TRBJ2-1; TRBD2 agrees at 8 bases. Trimming cost V 3 bases and J 8 bases; bases outside gene matches: 18. Per the germline V gene, CDR1 is GTSNPN and CDR2 is SVGIG (reference sequence). The CDR3 is 17 residues long.

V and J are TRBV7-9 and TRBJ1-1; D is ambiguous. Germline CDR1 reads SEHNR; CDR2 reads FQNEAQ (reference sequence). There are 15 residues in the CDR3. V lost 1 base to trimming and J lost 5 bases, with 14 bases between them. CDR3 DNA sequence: TGTGCCAGCAGCTTAGGGGCTGTGTACCGGACTGAAGCTTTCTTT. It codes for CASSLGAVYRTEAFF.

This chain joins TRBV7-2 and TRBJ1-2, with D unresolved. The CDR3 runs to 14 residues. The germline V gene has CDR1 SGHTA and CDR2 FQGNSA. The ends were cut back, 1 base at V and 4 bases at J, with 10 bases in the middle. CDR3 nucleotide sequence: TGTGCCAGCAGCTTAGACGGTTTATTCTATGGCTACACCTTC. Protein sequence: CASSLDGLFYGYTF.

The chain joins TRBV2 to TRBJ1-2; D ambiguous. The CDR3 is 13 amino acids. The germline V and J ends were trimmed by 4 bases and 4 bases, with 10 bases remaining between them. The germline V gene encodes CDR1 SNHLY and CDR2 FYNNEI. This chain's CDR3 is CASSVVPGYGYTF. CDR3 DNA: TGTGCCAGCAGTGTTGTTCCGGGCTATGGCTACACCTTC.

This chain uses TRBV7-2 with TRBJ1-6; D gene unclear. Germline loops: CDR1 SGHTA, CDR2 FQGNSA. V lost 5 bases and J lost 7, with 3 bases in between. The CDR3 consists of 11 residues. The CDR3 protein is CASSKNSPLHF. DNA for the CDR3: TGTGCCAGCAGCAAAAATTCACCCCTCCACTTT.

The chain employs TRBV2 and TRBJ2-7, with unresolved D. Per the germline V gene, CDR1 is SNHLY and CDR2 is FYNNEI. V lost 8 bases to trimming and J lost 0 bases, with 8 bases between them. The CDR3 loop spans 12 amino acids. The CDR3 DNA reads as TGTGCCAGCTGGCAGATCTCCTACGAGCAGTACTTC. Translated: CASWQISYEQYF.

The DNA for the CDR3 is TGTGCCAGCAGCCACCGGACAGGGACCCGACTCGACTATGGCTACACCTTC. Translation gives CASSHRTGTRLDYGYTF. The chain has TRBV7-2 and TRBJ1-2; 8 bases are shared with TRBD1. CDR3 length: 17 residues. V was clipped by 5 bases and J by 3 bases; unmatched bases: 14. Germline V lookup: CDR1 SGHTA, CDR2 FQGNSA.

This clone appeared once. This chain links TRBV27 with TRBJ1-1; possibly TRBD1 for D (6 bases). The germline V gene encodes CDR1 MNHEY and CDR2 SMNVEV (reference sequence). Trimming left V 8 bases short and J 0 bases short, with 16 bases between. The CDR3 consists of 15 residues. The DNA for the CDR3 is TGTGCCAGCTGGACACAGGGACGGTTGAACACTGAAGCTTTCTTT. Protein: CASWTQGRLNTEAFF.

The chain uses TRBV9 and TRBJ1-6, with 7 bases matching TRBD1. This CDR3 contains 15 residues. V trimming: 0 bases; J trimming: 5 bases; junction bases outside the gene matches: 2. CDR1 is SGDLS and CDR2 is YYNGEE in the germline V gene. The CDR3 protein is CASSVEGQNNSPLHF. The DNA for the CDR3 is TGTGCCAGCAGCGTAGAGGGACAGAATAATTCACCCCTCCACTTT.

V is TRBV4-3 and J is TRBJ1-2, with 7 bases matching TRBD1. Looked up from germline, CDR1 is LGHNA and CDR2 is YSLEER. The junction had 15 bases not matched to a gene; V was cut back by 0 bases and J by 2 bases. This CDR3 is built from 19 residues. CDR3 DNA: TGCGCCAGCAGCCAAGATCGATTCCAGGAGACAGGGAGGAACTATGGCTACACCTTC. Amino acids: CASSQDRFQETGRNYGYTF.

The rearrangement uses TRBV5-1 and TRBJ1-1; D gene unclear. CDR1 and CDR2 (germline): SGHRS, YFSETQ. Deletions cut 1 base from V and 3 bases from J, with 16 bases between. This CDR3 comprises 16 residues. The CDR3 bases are TGCGCCAGCAGCTTGTTGACGGGGTCATTGGACACTGAAGCTTTCTTT. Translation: CASSLLTGSLDTEAFF.

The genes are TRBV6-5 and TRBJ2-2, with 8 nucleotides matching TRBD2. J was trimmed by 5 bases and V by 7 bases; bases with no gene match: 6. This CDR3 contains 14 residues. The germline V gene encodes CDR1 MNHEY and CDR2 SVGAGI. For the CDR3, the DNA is TGTGCCAGCACCTGGACTAGCTTTACCGGGGAGCTGTTTTTT. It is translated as CASTWTSFTGELFF.

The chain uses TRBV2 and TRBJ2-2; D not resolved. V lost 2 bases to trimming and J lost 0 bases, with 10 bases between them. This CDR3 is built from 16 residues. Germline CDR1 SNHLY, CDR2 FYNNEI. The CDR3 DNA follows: TGTGCCAGCAGTGAAATACGATTTTCGAACACCGGGGAGCTGTTTTTT. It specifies CASSEIRFSNTGELFF. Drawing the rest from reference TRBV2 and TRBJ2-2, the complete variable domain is EPEVTQTPSHQVTQMGQEVILRCVPISNHLYFYWYRQILGQKVEFLVSFYNNEISEKSEIFDDQFSVERPDGSNFTLKIRSTKLEDSAMYFCASSEIRFSNTGELFFGEGSRLTVL.

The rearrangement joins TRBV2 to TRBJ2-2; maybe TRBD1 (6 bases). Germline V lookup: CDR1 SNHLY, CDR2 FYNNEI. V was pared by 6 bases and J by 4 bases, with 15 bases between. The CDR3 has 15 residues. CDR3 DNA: TGTGCCAGCAGGGAATCCACAGGGTCCACCGGGGAGCTGTTTTTT. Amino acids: CASRESTGSTGELFF.

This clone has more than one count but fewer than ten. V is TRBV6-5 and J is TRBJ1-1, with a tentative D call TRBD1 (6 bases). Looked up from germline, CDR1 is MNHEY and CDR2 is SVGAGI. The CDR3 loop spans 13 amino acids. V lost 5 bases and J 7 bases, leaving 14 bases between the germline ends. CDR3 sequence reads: CASSRDKRVEAFF. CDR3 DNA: TGTGCCAGCAGTCGGGACAAGAGGGTTGAAGCTTTCTTT.

The CDR3 loop is CASSQRTGMVTEAFF. In nucleotides, the CDR3 is TGTGCCAGCAGCCAAAGGACAGGAATGGTCACTGAAGCTTTCTTT. This chain uses TRBV11-2 with TRBJ1-1; TRBD1 agrees at 7 bases. The CDR3 runs to 15 residues. Germline assignment: CDR1 SGHAT and CDR2 FQNNGV. V shed 5 bases, J shed 4 bases, and the junction held 10 bases outside the gene matches. The full variable domain, its missing parts supplied by reference TRBV11-2 and TRBJ1-1, is EAGVAQSPRYKIIEKRQSVAFWCNPISGHATLYWYQQILGQGPKLLIQFQNNGVVDDSQLPKDRFSAERLKGVDSTLKIQPAKLEDSAVYLCASSQRTGMVTEAFFGQGTRLTVV.

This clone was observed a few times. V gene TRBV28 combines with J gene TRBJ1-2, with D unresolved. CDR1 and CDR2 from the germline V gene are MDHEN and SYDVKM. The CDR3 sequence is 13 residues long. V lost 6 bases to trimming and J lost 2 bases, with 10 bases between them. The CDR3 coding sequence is TGTGCCAGCAGGAAGGGTCGGAACTATGGCTACACCTTC. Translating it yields CASRKGRNYGYTF.

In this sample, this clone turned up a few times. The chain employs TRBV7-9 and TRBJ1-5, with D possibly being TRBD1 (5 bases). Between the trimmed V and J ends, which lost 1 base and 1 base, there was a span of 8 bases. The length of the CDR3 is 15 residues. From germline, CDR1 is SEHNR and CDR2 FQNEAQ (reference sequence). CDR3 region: CASSLGQMSNQPQHF. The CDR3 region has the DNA TGTGCCAGCAGCTTAGGACAGATGAGCAATCAGCCCCAGCATTTT.

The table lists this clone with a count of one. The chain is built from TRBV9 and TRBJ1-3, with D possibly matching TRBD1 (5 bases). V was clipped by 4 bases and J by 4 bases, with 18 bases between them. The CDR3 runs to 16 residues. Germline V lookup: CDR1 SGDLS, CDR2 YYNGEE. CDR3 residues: CASSSVGGSSGNTIYF. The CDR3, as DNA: TGTGCCAGCAGCTCCGTGGGGGGGTCGTCCGGAAACACCATATATTTT.

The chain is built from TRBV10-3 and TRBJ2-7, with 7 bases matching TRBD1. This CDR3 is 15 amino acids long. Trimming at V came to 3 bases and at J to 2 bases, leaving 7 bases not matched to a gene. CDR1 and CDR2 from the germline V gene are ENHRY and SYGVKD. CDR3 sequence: CAISDPGTETYEQYF. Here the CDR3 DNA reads TGTGCCATCAGTGATCCTGGGACAGAGACCTACGAGCAGTACTTC.

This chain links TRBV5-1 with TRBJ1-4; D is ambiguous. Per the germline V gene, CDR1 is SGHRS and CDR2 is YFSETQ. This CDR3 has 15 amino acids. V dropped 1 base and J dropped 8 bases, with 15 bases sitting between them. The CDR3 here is CASSLKREGNEKLFF. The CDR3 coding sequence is TGCGCCAGCAGCTTGAAAAGGGAGGGTAACGAAAAACTGTTTTTT. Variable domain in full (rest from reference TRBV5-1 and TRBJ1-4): KAGVTQTPRYLIKTRGQQVTLSCSPISGHRSVSWYQQTPGQGLQFLFEYFSETQRNKGNFPGRFSGRQFSNSRSEMNVSTLELGDSALYLCASSLKREGNEKLFFGSGTQLSVL.

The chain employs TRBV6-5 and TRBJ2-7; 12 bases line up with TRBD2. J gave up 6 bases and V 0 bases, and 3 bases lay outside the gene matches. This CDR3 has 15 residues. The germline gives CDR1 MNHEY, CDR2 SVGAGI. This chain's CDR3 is CASSYSTSGSVEQYF. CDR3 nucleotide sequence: TGTGCCAGCAGTTACTCGACTAGCGGGAGTGTCGAGCAGTACTTC.